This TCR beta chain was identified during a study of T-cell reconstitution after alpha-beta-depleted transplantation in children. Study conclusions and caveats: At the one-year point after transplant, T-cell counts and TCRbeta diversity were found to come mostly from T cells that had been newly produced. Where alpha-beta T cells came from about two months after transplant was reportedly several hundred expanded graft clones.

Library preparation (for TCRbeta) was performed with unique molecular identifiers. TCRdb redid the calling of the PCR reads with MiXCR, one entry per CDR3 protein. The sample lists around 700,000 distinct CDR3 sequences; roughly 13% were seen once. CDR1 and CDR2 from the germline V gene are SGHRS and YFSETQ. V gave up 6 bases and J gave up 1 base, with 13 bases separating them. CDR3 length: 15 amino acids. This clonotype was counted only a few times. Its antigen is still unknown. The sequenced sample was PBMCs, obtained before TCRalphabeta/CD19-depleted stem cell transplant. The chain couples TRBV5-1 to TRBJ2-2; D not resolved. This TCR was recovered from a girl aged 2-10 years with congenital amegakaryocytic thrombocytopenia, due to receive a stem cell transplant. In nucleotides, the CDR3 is TGCGCCAGCAAGGAGCAAGTCCTGAACACCGGGGAGCTGTTTTTT. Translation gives CASKEQVLNTGELFF.